There are a few counts of the clone carrying this TCR beta chain. Germline values: CDR1 MDHEN, CDR2 SYDVKM. This CDR3 has 12 amino acids. V dropped 5 bases and J dropped 8 bases, with 12 bases sitting between them. This record belongs to a study of blood T cell repertoires in COVID-19. The protocol was immunoSEQ multiplex PCR, while the TCRdb copy is restricted to in-frame clones and leaves out a portion. The data hold about 180,000 clones, with approximately 90% observed a single time. The TCR originated in a man aged 18 to 30 who had recovered from COVID-19. The V gene is TRBV28, the J gene TRBJ1-1; no definite D call. The sequencing input was peripheral blood. CDR3: CASSPPAAEAFF. Written as DNA, the CDR3 is TGTGCCAGCAGTCCCCCGGCGGCGGAAGCTTTCTTT.